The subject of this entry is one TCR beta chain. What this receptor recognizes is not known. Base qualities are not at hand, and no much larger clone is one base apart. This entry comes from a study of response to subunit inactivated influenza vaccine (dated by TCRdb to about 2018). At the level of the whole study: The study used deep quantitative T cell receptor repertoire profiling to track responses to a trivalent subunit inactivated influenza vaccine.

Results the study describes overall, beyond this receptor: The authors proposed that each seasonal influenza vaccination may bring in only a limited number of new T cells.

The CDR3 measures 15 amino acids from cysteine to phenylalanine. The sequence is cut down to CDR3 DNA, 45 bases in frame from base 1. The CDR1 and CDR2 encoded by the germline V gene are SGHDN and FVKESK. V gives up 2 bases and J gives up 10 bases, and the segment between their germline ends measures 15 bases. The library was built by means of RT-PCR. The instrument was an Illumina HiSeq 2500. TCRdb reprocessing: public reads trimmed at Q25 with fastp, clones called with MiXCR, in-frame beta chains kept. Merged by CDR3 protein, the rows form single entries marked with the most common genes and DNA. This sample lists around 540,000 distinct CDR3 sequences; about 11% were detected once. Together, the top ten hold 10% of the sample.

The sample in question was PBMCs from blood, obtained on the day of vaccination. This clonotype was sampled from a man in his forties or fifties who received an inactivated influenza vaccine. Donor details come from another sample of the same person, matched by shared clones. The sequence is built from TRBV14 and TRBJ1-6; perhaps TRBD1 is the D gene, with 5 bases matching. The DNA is TGTGCCAGCAGCCAACTGCAGGGAGGTCGGTCACCCCTCCACTTT. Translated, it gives CASSQLQGGRSPLHF.